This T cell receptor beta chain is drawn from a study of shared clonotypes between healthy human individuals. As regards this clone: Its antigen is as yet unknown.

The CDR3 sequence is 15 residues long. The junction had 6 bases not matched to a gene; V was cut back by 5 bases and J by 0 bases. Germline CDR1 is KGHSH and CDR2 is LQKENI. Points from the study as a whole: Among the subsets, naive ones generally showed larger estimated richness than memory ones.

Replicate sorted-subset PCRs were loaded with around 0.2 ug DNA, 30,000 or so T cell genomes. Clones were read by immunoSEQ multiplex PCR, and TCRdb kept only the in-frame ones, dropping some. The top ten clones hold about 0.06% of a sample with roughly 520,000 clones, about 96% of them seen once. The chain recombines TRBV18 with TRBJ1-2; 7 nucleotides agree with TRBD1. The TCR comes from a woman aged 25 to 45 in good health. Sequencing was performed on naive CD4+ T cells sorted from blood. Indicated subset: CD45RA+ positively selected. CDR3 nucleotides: TGTGCCAGCTCAGAGAGCGACAGGGCTAACTATGGCTACACCTTC. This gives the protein CASSESDRANYGYTF.